The T cell receptor beta chain under discussion was sequenced for a study of identical twins. The CDR3 runs to 16 residues. Between the trimmed V and J ends, which lost 0 bases and 0 bases, there was a span of 9 bases. Germline V CDR1 and CDR2: KGHDR, SFDVKD. General study findings and limits: Recombination models fit unrelated individuals' TCR alpha sharing but underestimated twins'. Cord blood beta clonotypes that were abundant carried fewer insertions, and memory repertoires showed no such trend.

cDNA carried unique molecular identifiers, and a universal primer site was added by template switching. TCRdb re-called the 5' RACE reads through MiXCR, storing one row per CDR3 protein. The profile covers 700,000 or so distinct CDR3 sequences, with 8.5% to 9% appearing a single time and around 0.98% taken by the ten largest. In the case of this clonotype: Its antigen is still unknown.

The same sample was also used in a study of yellow fever vaccine responses in identical twins.

The TCR originated in a woman under 30 in good health. The sequenced sample consisted of PBMCs. The chain is built from TRBV24-1 and TRBJ2-3; D may match TRBD1 or TRBD2 (5 bases each). This CDR3 reads CATSDLRGVSTDTQYF. The CDR3 bases are TGTGCCACCAGTGATTTGCGGGGCGTTAGCACAGATACGCAGTATTTT.